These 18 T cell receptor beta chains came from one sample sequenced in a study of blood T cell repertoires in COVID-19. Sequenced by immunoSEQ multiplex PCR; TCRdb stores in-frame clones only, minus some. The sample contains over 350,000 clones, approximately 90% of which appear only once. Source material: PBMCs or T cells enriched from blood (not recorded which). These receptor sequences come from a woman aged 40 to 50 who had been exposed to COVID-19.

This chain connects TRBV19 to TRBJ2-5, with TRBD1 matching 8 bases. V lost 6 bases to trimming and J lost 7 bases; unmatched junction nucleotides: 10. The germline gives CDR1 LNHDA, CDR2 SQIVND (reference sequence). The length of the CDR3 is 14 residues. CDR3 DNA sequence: TGTGCCAGTAGCCCCAACTTAGACAGGGGGACCCAGTACTTC. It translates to CASSPNLDRGTQYF.

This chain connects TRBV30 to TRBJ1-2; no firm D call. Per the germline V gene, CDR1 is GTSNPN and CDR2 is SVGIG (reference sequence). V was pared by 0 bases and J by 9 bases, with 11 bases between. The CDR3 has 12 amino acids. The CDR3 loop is CAWSVVVHSYTF. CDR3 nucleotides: TGTGCCTGGAGTGTAGTAGTGCATAGCTACACCTTC.

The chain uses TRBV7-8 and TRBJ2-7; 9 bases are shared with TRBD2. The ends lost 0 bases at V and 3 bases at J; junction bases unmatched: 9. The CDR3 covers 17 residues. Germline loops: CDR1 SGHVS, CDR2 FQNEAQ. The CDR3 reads CASSLASRLAVYYEQYF. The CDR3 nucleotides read TGTGCCAGCAGCTTAGCGTCGAGACTAGCGGTTTACTACGAGCAGTACTTC.

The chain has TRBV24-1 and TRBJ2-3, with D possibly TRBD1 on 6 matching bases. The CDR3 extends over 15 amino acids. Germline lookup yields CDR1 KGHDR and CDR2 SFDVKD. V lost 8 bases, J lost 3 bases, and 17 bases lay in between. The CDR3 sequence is CATNNRTGFTDTQYF. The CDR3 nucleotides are TGTGCCACCAATAATAGAACAGGGTTTACAGATACGCAGTATTTT.

The CDR3 nucleotides are TGTGCCAGCAGCCCAGCGACCCCCGATACGCAGTATTTT. Its translation is CASSPATPDTQYF. This chain joins TRBV11-2 and TRBJ2-3; D not resolved. Trimming stripped 5 bases from V and 6 bases from J, with 12 bases between. The CDR3 has 13 residues. In germline, CDR1 is SGHAT, CDR2 FQNNGV.

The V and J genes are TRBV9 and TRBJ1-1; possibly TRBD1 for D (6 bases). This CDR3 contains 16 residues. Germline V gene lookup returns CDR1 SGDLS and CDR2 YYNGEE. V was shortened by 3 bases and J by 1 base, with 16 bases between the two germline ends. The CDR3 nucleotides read TGTGCCAGCAGCGCCTCATGGGGGGGCGGGAACACTGAAGCTTTCTTT. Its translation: CASSASWGGGNTEAFF. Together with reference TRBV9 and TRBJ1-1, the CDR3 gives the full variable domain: DSGVTQTPKHLITATGQRVTLRCSPRSGDLSVYWYQQSLDQGLQFLIQYYNGEERAKGNILERFSAQQFPDLHSELNLSSLELGDSALYFCASSASWGGGNTEAFFGQGTRLTVV.

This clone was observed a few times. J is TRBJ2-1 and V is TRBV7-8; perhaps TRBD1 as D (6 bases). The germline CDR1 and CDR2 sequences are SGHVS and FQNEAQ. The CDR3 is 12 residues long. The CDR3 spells CSFDRSYNEQFF. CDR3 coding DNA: TGTAGTTTCGACAGGAGCTACAATGAGCAGTTCTTC.

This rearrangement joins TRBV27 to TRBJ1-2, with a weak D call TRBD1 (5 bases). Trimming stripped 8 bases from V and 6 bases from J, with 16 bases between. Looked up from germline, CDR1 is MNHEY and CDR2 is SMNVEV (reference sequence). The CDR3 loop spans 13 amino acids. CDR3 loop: CASGVSGVDGYTF. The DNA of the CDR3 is TGTGCCAGCGGAGTCTCGGGGGTTGATGGCTACACCTTC.

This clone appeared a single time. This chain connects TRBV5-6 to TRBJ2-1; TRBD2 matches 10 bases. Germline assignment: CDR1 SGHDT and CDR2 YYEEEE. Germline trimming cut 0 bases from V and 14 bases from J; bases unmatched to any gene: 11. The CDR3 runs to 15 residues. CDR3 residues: CASSLAGLALIAEFF. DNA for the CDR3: TGTGCCAGCAGCTTGGCGGGACTAGCGCTTATTGCTGAGTTCTTC.

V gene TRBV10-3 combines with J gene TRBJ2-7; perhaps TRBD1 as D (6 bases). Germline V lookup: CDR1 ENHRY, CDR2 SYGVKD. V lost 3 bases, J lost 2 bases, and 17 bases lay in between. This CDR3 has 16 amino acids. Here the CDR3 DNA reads TGTGCCATCAGTGAACCCCAGGGGATAGGGACCTACGAGCAGTACTTC. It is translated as CAISEPQGIGTYEQYF.

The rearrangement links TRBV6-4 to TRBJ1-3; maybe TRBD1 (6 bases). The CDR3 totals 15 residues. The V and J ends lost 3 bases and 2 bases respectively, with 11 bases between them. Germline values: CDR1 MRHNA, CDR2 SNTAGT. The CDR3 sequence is CASSDLGHAGNTIYF. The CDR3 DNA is TGTGCCAGCAGTGATTTGGGACACGCTGGAAACACCATATATTTT.

CDR3 in amino acids: CASSIGATGYNEQYF. DNA of the CDR3: TGTGCCAGTAGTATAGGGGCGACAGGGTACAACGAGCAGTACTTC. This chain connects TRBV19 to TRBJ2-7, with 7 bases aligning to TRBD1. Germline CDR1 is LNHDA and CDR2 is SQIVND (reference sequence). The CDR3 is 15 residues long. Germline trimming cut 1 base from V and 5 bases from J; bases unmatched to any gene: 8.

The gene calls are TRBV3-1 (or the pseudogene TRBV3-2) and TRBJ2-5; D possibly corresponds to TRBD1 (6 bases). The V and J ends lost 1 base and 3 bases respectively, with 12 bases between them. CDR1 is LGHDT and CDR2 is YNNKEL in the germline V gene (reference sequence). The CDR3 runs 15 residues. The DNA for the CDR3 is TGTGCCAGCAGCCAAGGGTCTCGGACAGAAGAGACCCAGTACTTC. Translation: CASSQGSRTEETQYF.

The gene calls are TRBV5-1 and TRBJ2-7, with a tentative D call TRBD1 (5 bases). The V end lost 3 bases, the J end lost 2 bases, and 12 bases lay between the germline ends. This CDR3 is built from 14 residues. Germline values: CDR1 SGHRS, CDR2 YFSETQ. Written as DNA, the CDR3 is TGCGCCAGCAGCTACGACAGAGCCCCCTACGAGCAGTACTTC. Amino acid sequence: CASSYDRAPYEQYF.

In nucleotides, the CDR3 is TGTGCCAGCAGCTTATCTAGAGGGCAAGGCTACACCTTC. As protein: CASSLSRGQGYTF. The rearrangement links TRBV11-1 to TRBJ1-2, with D uncertain. The CDR3 has 13 residues. The V end lost 2 bases, the J end lost 8 bases, and 12 bases lay between the germline ends. Germline CDR1 reads SGHAT; CDR2 reads FQDESV (reference sequence).

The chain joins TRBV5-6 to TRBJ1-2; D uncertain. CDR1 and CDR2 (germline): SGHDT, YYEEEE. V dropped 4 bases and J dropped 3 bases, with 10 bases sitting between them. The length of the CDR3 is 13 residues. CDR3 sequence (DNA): TGTGCCAGCAGCCCCCGGCGGGACTATGGCTACACCTTC. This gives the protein CASSPRRDYGYTF.

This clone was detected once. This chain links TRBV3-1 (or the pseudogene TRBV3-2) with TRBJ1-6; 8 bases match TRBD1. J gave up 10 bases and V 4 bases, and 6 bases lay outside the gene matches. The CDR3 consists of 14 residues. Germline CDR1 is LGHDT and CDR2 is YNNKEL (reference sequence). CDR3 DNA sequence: TGTGCCAGCAGCCTAGACAGGGGAGTCTCACCCCTCCACTTT. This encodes CASSLDRGVSPLHF.

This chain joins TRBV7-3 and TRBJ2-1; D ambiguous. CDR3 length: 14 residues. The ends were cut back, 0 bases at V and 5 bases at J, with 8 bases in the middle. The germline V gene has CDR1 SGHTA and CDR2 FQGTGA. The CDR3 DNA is TGTGCCAGCAGCTTAACGCCAGTGCACAATGAGCAGTTCTTC. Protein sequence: CASSLTPVHNEQFF.